The 23 T cell receptor beta chains below all came from one sample that was sequenced in a study of control samples from healthy donors and cancer patients. Sequencing used immunoSEQ multiplex PCR; TCRdb keeps in-frame clones, though not all of them. This table has 100,000 to 150,000 clones, 89% appearing once. The sequenced material came from blood. Receptors originate from a man in his fifties or sixties in good health.

This chain links TRBV2 with TRBJ1-5, with 11 nucleotides matching TRBD1. The V and J ends lost 8 bases and 5 bases, in that order; junction bases with no gene match: 2. Germline assignment: CDR1 SNHLY and CDR2 FYNNEI. CDR3 length: 13 amino acids. The CDR3 loop reads CASGTGGDQPQHF. The CDR3 nucleotides read TGTGCCAGCGGGACAGGGGGGGATCAGCCCCAGCATTTT. Using reference TRBV2 and TRBJ1-5 for the parts outside the CDR3, the full variable domain is EPEVTQTPSHQVTQMGQEVILRCVPISNHLYFYWYRQILGQKVEFLVSFYNNEISEKSEIFDDQFSVERPDGSNFTLKIRSTKLEDSAMYFCASGTGGDQPQHFGDGTRLSIL.

The chain employs TRBV18 and TRBJ1-4; tentatively, D is TRBD1 (6 bases). The V end was cut by 2 bases, the J end by 3 bases, with 19 bases between. CDR3 size: 18 residues. Germline V CDR1 and CDR2: KGHSH, LQKENI. In DNA, the CDR3 is TGTGCCAGCTCACCATCCGACAGGAACAATGACCCTAATGAAAAACTGTTTTTT. Translated, it gives CASSPSDRNNDPNEKLFF.

The chain carries TRBV7-2 and TRBJ1-2; TRBD1 is a possible D gene (5 bases). The germline gives CDR1 SGHTA, CDR2 FQGNSA. V lost 3 bases and J lost 2, with 13 bases in between. The CDR3 length is 15 residues. The CDR3 sequence is CASSFPGGPNYGYTF. The CDR3 DNA is TGTGCCAGCAGCTTCCCGGGGGGACCGAACTATGGCTACACCTTC.

Of note for this clone: The same CDR3 can be traced to other DNA sequences in this sample. The chain uses TRBV3-1 (or the pseudogene TRBV3-2) and TRBJ1-5, with 9 bases that match TRBD1. V lost 0 bases and J lost 2; bases outside the gene matches: 2. The CDR3 consists of 16 residues. Germline V lookup: CDR1 LGHDT, CDR2 YNNKEL (reference sequence). The CDR3 sequence: CASSQDTGGGNQPQHF. In DNA form, the CDR3 reads TGTGCCAGCAGCCAAGATACAGGGGGCGGCAATCAGCCCCAGCATTTT.

V usage is TRBV18 and J usage is TRBJ1-3, with a weak D call TRBD1 (5 bases). This CDR3 comprises 15 residues. V was pared by 4 bases and J by 4 bases, with 14 bases between. CDR1 is KGHSH and CDR2 is LQKENI in the germline V gene. The CDR3 loop reads CASSLGTRGGNTIYF. CDR3 in DNA: TGTGCCAGCTCACTCGGGACTCGGGGAGGAAACACCATATATTTT.

This chain connects TRBV6-5 to TRBJ2-5; D tentatively fits TRBD1 or TRBD2 (5 bases each). The V gene's germline CDR1 is MNHEY and CDR2 SVGAGI. The ends were cut back, 4 bases at V and 2 bases at J, with 11 bases in the middle. The CDR3 length is 14 residues. The CDR3 protein is CASSLGRLQETQYF. In nucleotides, the CDR3 is TGTGCCAGCAGTTTGGGACGGCTACAAGAGACCCAGTACTTC.

The chain uses TRBV19 and TRBJ2-7; the match to TRBD1 covers 12 bases. With V trimmed by 3 bases and J by 6 bases, 0 bases remained unmatched. Germline V gives CDR1 LNHDA, CDR2 SQIVND (reference sequence). The CDR3 is 13 amino acids. The CDR3, as DNA: TGTGCCAGTAGTATGGGACAGGGGGCCGAGCAGTACTTC. Its protein product is CASSMGQGAEQYF.

This clone appeared once. The sample contains more than one DNA sequence encoding this CDR3. The chain recombines TRBV30 with TRBJ2-5; 9 bases are a match to TRBD1. After removal of 5 bases from V and 7 bases from J, the junction contained 5 bases not matched to a gene. CDR1 GTSNPN and CDR2 SVGIG come from the germline V gene (reference sequence). The CDR3 length is 12 residues. CDR3 region: CAWRDRGATQYF. CDR3 nucleotides: TGTGCCTGGCGTGACAGGGGGGCGACCCAGTACTTC.

The gene calls are TRBV11-2 and TRBJ1-1; 7 bases are shared with TRBD1. V lost 3 bases, J lost 3 bases, and 4 bases stayed unmatched. The CDR3 has 14 amino acids. Germline V lookup: CDR1 SGHAT, CDR2 FQNNGV. For the CDR3, the DNA is TGTGCCAGCAGCTTCCCAGGGGGTGACACTGAAGCTTTCTTT. Translating it yields CASSFPGGDTEAFF.

The gene calls are TRBV18 and TRBJ1-1; tentatively, D is TRBD1 (5 bases). CDR3 length equals 14 residues. Looked up from germline, CDR1 is KGHSH and CDR2 is LQKENI. V was pared by 6 bases and J by 2 bases, with 13 bases between. The CDR3, as DNA: TGTGCCAGCTCTAACAAAGACAGAAACACTGAAGCTTTCTTT. Translation gives CASSNKDRNTEAFF.

This clone appeared once. The chain carries TRBV11-2 and TRBJ2-7; tentative D call: TRBD1 (5 bases). Per germline, CDR1 SGHAT and CDR2 FQNNGV. V lost 1 base and J 2 bases, leaving 12 bases between the germline ends. The CDR3 loop spans 15 amino acids. DNA for the CDR3: TGTGCCAGCAGCTTAGGTCCAGGGTCAGCCTACGAGCAGTACTTC. It codes for CASSLGPGSAYEQYF.

V gene TRBV18 combines with J gene TRBJ2-2; perhaps TRBD1 as D (5 bases). CDR3 size: 13 residues. Trimming pared 1 base from V and 6 bases from J, leaving 6 bases between. The germline V gene encodes CDR1 KGHSH and CDR2 LQKENI. CDR3 region: CASSPQGPGELFF. The CDR3 DNA reads as TGTGCCAGCTCACCACAGGGGCCCGGGGAGCTGTTTTTT.

The rearrangement links TRBV30 to TRBJ1-5, with D uncertain. Trimming pared 2 bases from V and 7 bases from J, leaving 15 bases between. The CDR3 contains 14 residues. Germline V CDR1 and CDR2: GTSNPN, SVGIG (reference sequence). CDR3 sequence: CAWSPPGNGQPQHF. The CDR3 DNA reads as TGTGCCTGGAGTCCCCCCGGGAACGGGCAGCCCCAGCATTTT.

This clone showed up just once. The chain joins TRBV10-3 to TRBJ1-1, with D unclear. Between the trimmed V and J ends, which lost 4 bases and 3 bases, there was a span of 18 bases. Looked up from germline, CDR1 is ENHRY and CDR2 is SYGVKD. The CDR3 has 16 amino acids. The CDR3 DNA reads as TGTGCCATCAGTGTAAGAACCCCCCCGGAGGACACTGAAGCTTTCTTT. Protein product: CAISVRTPPEDTEAFF.

The gene calls are TRBV29-1 and TRBJ2-5; 8 nucleotides match TRBD2. The CDR3 sequence is 17 residues long. From germline, CDR1 is SQVTM and CDR2 ANQGSEA. The trim removed 5 bases at V and 1 base at J, leaving 15 bases unmatched. CDR3 sequence reads: CSVLYMGLAGFQETQYF. The CDR3 DNA follows: TGCAGCGTTCTGTACATGGGGCTAGCGGGTTTCCAAGAGACCCAGTACTTC.

V and J are TRBV7-2 and TRBJ2-1, with D perhaps given as TRBD1 or TRBD2 (6 bases each). CDR1 and CDR2 (germline): SGHTA, FQGNSA. The CDR3 extends over 16 amino acids. V lost 5 bases to trimming and J lost 7 bases, with 21 bases between them. CDR3 coding DNA: TGTGCCAGCAGCCCCCAACGGGGGCCCTTACAGAATGAGCAGTTCTTC. Protein sequence: CASSPQRGPLQNEQFF.

The chain carries TRBV2 and TRBJ1-5, with 7 positions matching TRBD1. Germline V gene data show CDR1 as SNHLY and CDR2 as FYNNEI. The V and J ends lost 7 bases and 5 bases, in that order; junction bases with no gene match: 8. This CDR3 is 14 amino acids long. DNA for the CDR3: TGTGCCAGCAAGCCCTCAGGGGGGGATCAGCCCCAGCATTTT. This codes for CASKPSGGDQPQHF. Combining the CDR3 with reference TRBV2 and TRBJ1-5 gives the whole variable domain EPEVTQTPSHQVTQMGQEVILRCVPISNHLYFYWYRQILGQKVEFLVSFYNNEISEKSEIFDDQFSVERPDGSNFTLKIRSTKLEDSAMYFCASKPSGGDQPQHFGDGTRLSIL.

The rearrangement uses TRBV2 and TRBJ1-1; a weak D match, TRBD1 (5 bases). The CDR3 covers 16 residues. The germline V and J ends were trimmed by 1 base and 3 bases, with 15 bases remaining between them. Per germline, CDR1 SNHLY and CDR2 FYNNEI. For the CDR3, the DNA is TGTGCCAGCAGTGAAGAAGGGGAGGGAAAGGACACTGAAGCTTTCTTT. This sequence encodes CASSEEGEGKDTEAFF.

This rearrangement joins TRBV21-1 to TRBJ2-7; the table assigns TRBD2, which was not confirmed against the DNA. TRBV21-1 is assigned pseudogene status. This CDR3 comprises 16 residues. CDR3 residues: CASSETPSGGAYEQYF. In DNA, the CDR3 is TGTGCCAGCAGCGAAACGCCTAGCGGGGGGGCCTACGAGCAGTACTTC.

This sequence joins TRBV15 and TRBJ2-7; D assignment may be TRBD1 or TRBD2 (6 bases each). The CDR3 loop spans 16 amino acids. The V and J ends lost 0 bases and 1 base respectively, with 13 bases between them. Germline V gives CDR1 LNHNV, CDR2 YYDKDF (reference sequence). This CDR3 reads CATSREGGTSSYEQYF. CDR3 nucleotide sequence: TGTGCCACCAGCAGAGAAGGGGGGACATCATCCTACGAGCAGTACTTC.

The V gene is TRBV27, the J gene TRBJ1-2, with D perhaps TRBD1 (5 bases). Looked up from germline, CDR1 is MNHEY and CDR2 is SMNVEV (reference sequence). V was shortened by 2 bases and J by 8 bases, with 15 bases between the two germline ends. The CDR3 spans 14 residues. CDR3: CASSLGPGTRGYTF. In DNA, the CDR3 is TGTGCCAGCAGTTTAGGTCCGGGGACGAGAGGCTACACCTTC.

V usage is TRBV5-6 and J usage is TRBJ2-7; possible D gene TRBD2, 6 bases. The CDR3 sequence is 13 residues long. Trimming shortened V by 5 bases and J by 3 bases, and 12 bases separated the two germline ends. CDR1 and CDR2 (germline): SGHDT, YYEEEE. CDR3 bases: TGTGCCAGCAGTCGCGGGAACCACTACGAGCAGTACTTC. As protein: CASSRGNHYEQYF.

J is TRBJ1-2 and V is TRBV15; 9 nucleotides match TRBD1. Germline V gives CDR1 LNHNV, CDR2 YYDKDF (reference sequence). The CDR3 totals 12 residues. Trimming cost V 8 bases and J 7 bases; bases outside gene matches: 5. In DNA form, the CDR3 reads TGTGCCACCTGGGACAGGGCGGCTGGCTACACCTTC. Translation: CATWDRAAGYTF. Looking up the rest from reference TRBV15 and TRBJ1-2 gives the full variable domain: DAMVIQNPRYQVTQFGKPVTLSCSQTLNHNVMYWYQQKSSQAPKLLFHYYDKDFNNEADTPDNFQSRRPNTSFCFLDIRSPGLGDTAMYLCATWDRAAGYTFGSGTRLTVV.